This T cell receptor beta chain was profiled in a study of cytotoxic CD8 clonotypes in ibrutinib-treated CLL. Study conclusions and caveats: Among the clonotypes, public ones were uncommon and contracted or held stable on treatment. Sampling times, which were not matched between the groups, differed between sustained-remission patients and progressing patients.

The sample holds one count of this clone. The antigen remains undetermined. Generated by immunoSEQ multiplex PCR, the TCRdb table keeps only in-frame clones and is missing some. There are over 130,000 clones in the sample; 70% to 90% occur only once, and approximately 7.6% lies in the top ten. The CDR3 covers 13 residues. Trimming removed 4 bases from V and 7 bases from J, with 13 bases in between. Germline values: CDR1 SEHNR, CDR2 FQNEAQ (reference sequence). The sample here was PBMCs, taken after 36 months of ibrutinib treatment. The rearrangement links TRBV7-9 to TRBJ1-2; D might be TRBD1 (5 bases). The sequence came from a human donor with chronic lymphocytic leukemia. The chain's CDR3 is CASSSTLGGGYTF. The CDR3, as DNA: TGTGCCAGCAGCTCCACCCTTGGGGGTGGCTACACCTTC.